Sequencing of this T cell receptor beta chain was carried out in a study of blood T cell repertoires in COVID-19. Authors' methods: Researchers report that nucleated cell counts were estimated from reference gene primer amplification. This table comes from immunoSEQ multiplex PCR, and its TCRdb copy is limited to in-frame clones, with some not included. That table is the source of V, J and clone size, and D and trimming were worked out from the DNA. The sample yields 250,000 or so clones, around 86% seen once. This CDR3 comprises 14 residues. The V gene lost 3 bases and the J gene lost 1 base, with 10 bases spanning the gap. Germline CDR1 SGDLS, CDR2 YYNGEE.

The material sequenced was PBMCs or T cells enriched from blood (not recorded which). The gene calls are TRBV9 and TRBJ1-1, with a possible D match to TRBD1 (5 bases). This TCR was sampled from a woman aged 45-65 years who had recovered from COVID-19. In nucleotides, the CDR3 is TGTGCCAGCAGCGCACTTGGACAGAACACTGAAGCTTTCTTT. Residues: CASSALGQNTEAFF.